The present T cell receptor beta chain was sequenced within a study of T cell repertoires in cytomegalovirus infection. Whole-study results and caveats: The ex vivo response was dominated by HLA-C-restricted CMV-specific TCR beta clonotypes.

As regards this clonotype: Its antigen remains unidentified.

CDR3 length: 15 residues. Trimming shortened V by 2 bases and J by 5 bases, and 15 bases separated the two germline ends. In germline, CDR1 is MNHNY, CDR2 SVGAGI (reference sequence). TCRdb ran MiXCR on the reads and lists one entry per CDR3 protein. This sample has roughly 320,000 distinct CDR3 sequences, with about 8.8% found just once. Input material: PBMCs. The sequence derives from a human donor in good health (CMV status not recorded). Some clones in this sample may be carry-over from other donors' samples. This chain connects TRBV6-6 to TRBJ1-1, with a tentative D call TRBD1 (5 bases). This CDR3 reads CASSYHGGLGTEAFF. The CDR3 DNA reads as TGTGCCAGCAGTTACCATGGGGGATTGGGAACTGAAGCTTTCTTT.